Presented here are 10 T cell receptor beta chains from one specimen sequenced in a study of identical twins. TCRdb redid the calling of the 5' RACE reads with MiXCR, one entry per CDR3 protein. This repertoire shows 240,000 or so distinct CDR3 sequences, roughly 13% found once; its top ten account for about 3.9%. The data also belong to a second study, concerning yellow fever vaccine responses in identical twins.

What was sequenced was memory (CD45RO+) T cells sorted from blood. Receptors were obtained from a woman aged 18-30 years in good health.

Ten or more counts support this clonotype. DNA of the CDR3: TGTGCCAGCAGTTTAGTTGTAGGGGGACCTGTCCCCAATGAGCAGTTCTTC. It yields the protein CASSLVVGGPVPNEQFF. The chain couples TRBV12-3 or TRBV12-4 to TRBJ2-1; possible D gene TRBD1, 6 bases. Trimming removed 1 base at V and 6 bases at J, with 19 bases between. CDR3 size: 17 residues.

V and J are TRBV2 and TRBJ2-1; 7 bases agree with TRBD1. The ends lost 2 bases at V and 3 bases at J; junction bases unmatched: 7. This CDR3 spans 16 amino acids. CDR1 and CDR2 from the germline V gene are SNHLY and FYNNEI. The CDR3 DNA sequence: TGTGCCAGCAGTGAAAGAGGGGGCGCCTACTACAATGAGCAGTTCTTC. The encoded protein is CASSERGGAYYNEQFF.

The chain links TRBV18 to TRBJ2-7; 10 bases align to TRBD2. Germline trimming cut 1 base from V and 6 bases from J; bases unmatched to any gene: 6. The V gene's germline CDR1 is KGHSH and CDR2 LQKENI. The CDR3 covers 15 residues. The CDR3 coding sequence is TGTGCCAGCTCACCACAGCGAGCGGGAGGGGGCGAGCAGTACTTC. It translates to CASSPQRAGGGEQYF. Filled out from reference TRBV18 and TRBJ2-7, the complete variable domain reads NAGVMQNPRHLVRRRGQEARLRCSPMKGHSHVYWYRQLPEEGLKFMVYLQKENIIDESGMPKERFSAEFPKEGPSILRIQQVVRGDSAAYFCASSPQRAGGGEQYFGPGTRLTVT.

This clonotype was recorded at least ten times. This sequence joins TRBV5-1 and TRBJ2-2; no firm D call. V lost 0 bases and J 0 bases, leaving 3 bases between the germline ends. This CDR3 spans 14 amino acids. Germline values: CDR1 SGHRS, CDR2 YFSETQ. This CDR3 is CASSLVPNTGELFF. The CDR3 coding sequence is TGCGCCAGCAGCTTGGTTCCGAACACCGGGGAGCTGTTTTTT.

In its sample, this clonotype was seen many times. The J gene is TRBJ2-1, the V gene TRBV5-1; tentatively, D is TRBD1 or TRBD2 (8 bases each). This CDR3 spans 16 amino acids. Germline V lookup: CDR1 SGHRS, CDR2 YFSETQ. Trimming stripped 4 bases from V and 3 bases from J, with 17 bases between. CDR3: CASSAGGQVGYNEQFF. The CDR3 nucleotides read TGCGCCAGCAGCGCGGGGGGACAGGTAGGCTACAATGAGCAGTTCTTC.

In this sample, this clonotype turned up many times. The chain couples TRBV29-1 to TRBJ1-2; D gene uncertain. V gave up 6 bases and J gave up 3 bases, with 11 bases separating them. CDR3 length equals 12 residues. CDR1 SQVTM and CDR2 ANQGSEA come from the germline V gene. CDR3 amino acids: CSVETRDYGYTF. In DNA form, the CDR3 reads TGCAGCGTAGAAACACGGGACTATGGCTACACCTTC.

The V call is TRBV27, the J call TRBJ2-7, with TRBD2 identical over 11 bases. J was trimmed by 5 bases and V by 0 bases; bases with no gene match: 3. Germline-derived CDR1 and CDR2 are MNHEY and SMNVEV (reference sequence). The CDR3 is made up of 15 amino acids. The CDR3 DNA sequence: TGTGCCAGCAGTTTATCTAGCGGGGGGGCCCACGAGCAGTACTTC. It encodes CASSLSSGGAHEQYF.

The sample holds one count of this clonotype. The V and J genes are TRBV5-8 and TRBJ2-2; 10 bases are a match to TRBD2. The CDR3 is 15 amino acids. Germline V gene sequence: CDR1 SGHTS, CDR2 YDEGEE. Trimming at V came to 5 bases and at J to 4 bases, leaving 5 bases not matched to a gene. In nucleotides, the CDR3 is TGTGCCAGCAGACAGCGGGGGGGCCGCACCGGGGAGCTGTTTTTT. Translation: CASRQRGGRTGELFF.

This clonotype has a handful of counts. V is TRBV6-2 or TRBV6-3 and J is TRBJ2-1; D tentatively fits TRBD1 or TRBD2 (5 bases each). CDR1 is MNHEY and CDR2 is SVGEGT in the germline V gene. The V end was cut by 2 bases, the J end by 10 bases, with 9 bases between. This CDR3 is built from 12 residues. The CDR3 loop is CASSYAWGEQFF. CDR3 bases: TGTGCCAGCAGTTACGCTTGGGGGGAGCAGTTCTTC.

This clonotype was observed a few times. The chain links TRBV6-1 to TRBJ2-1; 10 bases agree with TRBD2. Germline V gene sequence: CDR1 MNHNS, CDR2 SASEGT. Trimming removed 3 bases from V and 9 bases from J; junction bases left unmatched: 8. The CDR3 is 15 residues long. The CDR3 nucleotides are TGTGCCAGCAGTGATCGGGGGACTAGCGTGGTTGAGCAGTTCTTC. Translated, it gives CASSDRGTSVVEQFF.